Sequencing of this T cell receptor (beta chain) was carried out in a study of PD-1 blockade in classical Hodgkin lymphoma. Overall study context: Once every 2 weeks, patients received intravenous nivolumab at 3 mg/kg.

Findings and caveats of the study: Newly diagnosed patients were reported to exhibit reduced baseline TCR diversity relative to healthy donors.

The time point was: cycle 4 day 1 (C4D1), after about 6 weeks of nivolumab. Brentuximab vedotin exposure varied among the patients, all of whom had relapsed after autologous stem cell transplantation. As regards this clone: The target antigen is unknown.

V dropped 4 bases and J dropped 9; count of bases not matched to a gene: 6. This CDR3 has 14 residues. Germline-derived CDR1 and CDR2 are SEHNR and FQNEAQ (reference sequence). Some clones are missing from TCRdb's copy, which holds only in-frame ones; the method was immunoSEQ multiplex PCR. The data contain tens of thousands of clones, 83% of them seen just once; the ten biggest clones take up about 15%. This TCR was sampled from a human donor with classical Hodgkin lymphoma. V is TRBV7-9 and J is TRBJ2-4; 10 nucleotides match TRBD2. This sample comprised peripheral blood mononuclear cells (PBMCs), obtained before the fourth cycle of nivolumab. DNA of the CDR3: TGTGCCAGCAGCTCCACAGCGGGAGGGGGCATTCAGTACTTC. Amino acids: CASSSTAGGGIQYF.